The T cell receptor beta chain under discussion was sequenced for a study of shared clonotypes between healthy human individuals. The assay was carried out at the deep level. Sequencing was performed with immunoSEQ multiplex PCR; in TCRdb, only in-frame clones are kept and a portion is missing. The sample includes hundreds of thousands of clones, approximately 96% of them seen just once. The CDR3 extends over 16 amino acids. Per the germline V gene, CDR1 is SNHLY and CDR2 is FYNNEI. With 2 bases removed from V and 2 bases from J, the gap between germline ends came to 15 bases. Terminally differentiated effector memory CD45RA+ cells were excluded by CCR7 positive selection of CD45RO-negative cells.

The rearrangement joins TRBV2 to TRBJ2-5; possibly TRBD1 for D (5 bases). The sequencing sample was made of naive CD8+ T cells sorted from blood. This receptor was identified in a woman aged 30 to 39 in good health. CDR3 nucleotides: TGTGCCAGCAGTGAATTTAAAGGTCAGGGTCAAGAGACCCAGTACTTC. Translated, it gives CASSEFKGQGQETQYF.